This TCR beta chain was sequenced in a study of shared clonotypes between healthy human individuals. The V end lost 3 bases, the J end lost 2 bases, and 14 bases lay between the germline ends. Germline lookup yields CDR1 ENHRY and CDR2 SYGVKD. CDR3 length equals 15 residues. The assay was immunoSEQ multiplex PCR, and TCRdb's table has in-frame clones only and misses some. Among roughly 2.4 million clones listed, under 97% were seen once. The sequence was obtained from a man between 18 and 35 years old in good health. J is TRBJ2-7 and V is TRBV10-3; a weak D match, TRBD1 (5 bases). The sequencing sample was made of naive CD4+ T cells sorted from blood. Subset of the sample: CD45RA+ positively selected. The CDR3 reads CAISDPLQGPYEQYF. CDR3 DNA: TGTGCCATCAGTGATCCCCTGCAGGGCCCCTACGAGCAGTACTTC.